A single sample gave rise to the 8 T cell receptor beta chains below, sequenced in a study of blood T cell repertoires in COVID-19. Some clones are missing from TCRdb's copy, which holds only in-frame ones; the method was immunoSEQ multiplex PCR. The sample consists of more than 95,000 clones, 70% to 90% of them appearing once. The specimen sequenced was peripheral blood. The receptors derive from a man over 45 with acute or convalescent COVID-19.

The chain joins TRBV6-5 to TRBJ1-2; a weak D match, TRBD1 (6 bases). The CDR3 spans 14 residues. CDR1 MNHEY and CDR2 SVGAGI come from the germline V gene. V was clipped by 7 bases and J by 3 bases, with 15 bases between them. CDR3 in amino acids: CASTRPPGDYGYTF. The CDR3 region has the DNA TGTGCCAGCACCCGACCCCCAGGGGACTATGGCTACACCTTC.

The chain links TRBV19 to TRBJ2-3, with D uncertain. Trimming pared 3 bases from V and 4 bases from J, leaving 5 bases between. CDR3 size: 12 residues. The germline gives CDR1 LNHDA, CDR2 SQIVND (reference sequence). The CDR3 protein is CASSISPDTQYF. CDR3 DNA sequence: TGTGCCAGTAGTATTAGTCCAGATACGCAGTATTTT.

The CDR3: CATSRGYNEQFF. The CDR3, as DNA: TGTGCCACCAGCAGAGGGTACAATGAGCAGTTCTTC. The genes are TRBV24-1 and TRBJ2-1; D perhaps matches TRBD2 (5 bases). Germline CDR1 and CDR2: KGHDR and SFDVKD. The germline V and J ends were trimmed by 7 bases and 4 bases, with 7 bases remaining between them. CDR3 length equals 12 residues.

The V gene is TRBV19, the J gene TRBJ1-6; TRBD1 matches at 7 bases. The trim removed 4 bases at V and 5 bases at J, leaving 5 bases unmatched. Germline-derived CDR1 and CDR2 are LNHDA and SQIVND (reference sequence). This CDR3 contains 15 residues. The CDR3 reads CASSSRQGNNSPLHF. CDR3 DNA: TGTGCCAGTAGTAGCAGACAGGGAAATAATTCACCCCTCCACTTT.

This chain joins TRBV5-1 and TRBJ1-2, with TRBD1 identical over 8 bases. This CDR3 spans 14 amino acids. Trimming removed 4 bases from V and 7 bases from J; junction bases left unmatched: 9. Germline CDR1 is SGHRS and CDR2 is YFSETQ. As DNA, the CDR3 is TGCGCCAGCAGCCCACAGGGGGGTTCGGCTGGCTACACCTTC. It yields the protein CASSPQGGSAGYTF.

The J gene is TRBJ1-2, the V gene TRBV6-2 or TRBV6-3, with D possibly being TRBD1 (5 bases). The CDR3 is made up of 15 amino acids. Germline-derived CDR1 and CDR2 are MNHEY and SVGEGT. Trimming left V 4 bases short and J 7 bases short, with 19 bases between. CDR3 residues: CASSSPRYGASGYTF. DNA of the CDR3: TGTGCCAGCAGTTCCCCTCGGTATGGGGCCAGTGGCTACACCTTC.

V and J are TRBV30 and TRBJ2-6; 11 nucleotides line up with TRBD1. Losses at the gene ends were 8 bases for V and 3 bases for J; bases not matched to a gene: 9. Germline V lookup: CDR1 GTSNPN, CDR2 SVGIG (reference sequence). This CDR3 region has 16 residues. CDR3 DNA sequence: TGTGCCGGTGGGACAGGGGGAAGTGGTGGGGCCAACGTCCTGACTTTC. Translated: CAGGTGGSGGANVLTF.

The chain uses TRBV5-8 and TRBJ1-1; D not certain. CDR3 length: 11 residues. Germline V lookup: CDR1 SGHTS, CDR2 YDEGEE. Between the trimmed V and J ends, which lost 6 bases and 4 bases, there was a span of 7 bases. The CDR3 protein is CASTLVTEAFF. The CDR3 DNA sequence: TGTGCCAGCACCCTAGTCACTGAAGCTTTCTTT.